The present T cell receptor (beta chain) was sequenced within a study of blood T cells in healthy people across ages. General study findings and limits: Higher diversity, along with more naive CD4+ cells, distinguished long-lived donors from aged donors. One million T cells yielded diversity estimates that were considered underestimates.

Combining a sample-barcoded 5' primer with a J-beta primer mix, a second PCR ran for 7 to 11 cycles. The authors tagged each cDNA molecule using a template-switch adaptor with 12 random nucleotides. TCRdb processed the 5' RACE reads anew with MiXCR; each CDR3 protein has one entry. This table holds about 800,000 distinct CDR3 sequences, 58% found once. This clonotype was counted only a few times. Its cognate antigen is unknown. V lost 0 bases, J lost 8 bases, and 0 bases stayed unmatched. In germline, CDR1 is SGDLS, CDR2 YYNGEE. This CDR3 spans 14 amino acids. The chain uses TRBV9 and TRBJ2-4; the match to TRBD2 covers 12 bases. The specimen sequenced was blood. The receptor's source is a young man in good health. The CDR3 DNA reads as TGTGCCAGCAGCGTAGGACTAGCGGGGGACATTCAGTACTTC. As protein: CASSVGLAGDIQYF.